The rows below give T cell receptor beta chains drawn from one sample of a study of blood T cells in healthy people across ages. MiXCR was run by TCRdb on the 5' RACE reads, yielding one entry per CDR3 protein. The repertoire includes roughly 700,000 distinct CDR3 sequences, approximately 25% of them detected once, and just under 9.5% sits in the top ten. The data also belong to a second study, concerning T cells of mothers and their children.

The sample comprised blood. The receptors shown here come from a boy aged 5-17 years in good health. CDR3s include the opening cysteine and the closing phenylalanine or tryptophan.

J gene: TRBJ1-4; V gene: TRBV6-1; CDR3 protein: CASSEIGAGFGKLFF
J gene: TRBJ2-2; V gene: TRBV7-2; CDR3 protein: CASSLVRATMDTGELFF
J gene: TRBJ1-1; V gene: TRBV5-1; CDR3 protein: CASKSTRADTEAFF
J gene: TRBJ1-5; V gene: TRBV7-9; CDR3 protein: CASSLETVPGQPQHF
J gene: TRBJ2-7; V gene: TRBV6-2/TRBV6-3; CDR3 protein: CASRWTYTYEQYF
J gene: TRBJ2-5; V gene: TRBV12-3/TRBV12-4; CDR3 protein: CASSPTSGGVGETQYF
J gene: TRBJ1-1; V gene: TRBV15; CDR3 protein: CATSRGSGSFAEAFF
J gene: TRBJ1-6; V gene: TRBV4-1; CDR3 protein: CASSQGGGLSYNSPLHF
J gene: TRBJ1-1; V gene: TRBV25-1; CDR3 protein: CASSEGSPVAFF
J gene: TRBJ2-1; V gene: TRBV27; CDR3 protein: CASSLSYSPEQFF
J gene: -; V gene: TRBV20-1; CDR3 protein: CSASFSLAGGNEQFF
J gene: TRBJ2-3; V gene: TRBV12-3/TRBV12-4; CDR3 protein: CASGLGGEGAQYF
J gene: TRBJ2-1; V gene: TRBV20-1; CDR3 protein: CSARATGRNEQFF
J gene: TRBJ2-7; V gene: TRBV28; CDR3 protein: CASSLSSFGGQAYEQYF
J gene: TRBJ2-5; V gene: TRBV7-9; CDR3 protein: CASSGTAQETQYF
J gene: TRBJ1-5; V gene: TRBV12-3/TRBV12-4; CDR3 protein: CASSLLGANQPQHF
J gene: TRBJ2-3; V gene: TRBV5-1; CDR3 protein: CASTGLASADTQYF
J gene: TRBJ2-7; V gene: TRBV15; CDR3 protein: CATSRARFGTAVGYEQYF
J gene: TRBJ2-1; V gene: TRBV5-1; CDR3 protein: CASSWTSGASSYNEQFF
J gene: TRBJ2-5; V gene: TRBV20-1; CDR3 protein: CSARQMDRIEETQYF
J gene: TRBJ2-1; V gene: TRBV28; CDR3 protein: CASSYSGTYNEQFF
J gene: TRBJ2-3; V gene: TRBV29-1; CDR3 protein: CSVGGTSSSTDTQYF
J gene: TRBJ1-1; V gene: TRBV20-1; CDR3 protein: CSANPTGENTEAFF
J gene: TRBJ2-4; V gene: TRBV20-1; CDR3 protein: CSARNPLGGVAKNIQYF
J gene: TRBJ2-5; V gene: TRBV28; CDR3 protein: CASSLTPGGYQETQYF
J gene: TRBJ1-1; V gene: TRBV11-2; CDR3 protein: CASSHWDSSFF
J gene: TRBJ1-5; V gene: TRBV28; CDR3 protein: CASSGTEFFSNQPQHF
J gene: TRBJ2-7; V gene: TRBV4-1; CDR3 protein: CASSQDPGPVGYEQYF
J gene: TRBJ1-6; V gene: TRBV4-2; CDR3 protein: CASSQDSISSYNSPLHF
J gene: -; V gene: TRBV12-3/TRBV12-4; CDR3 protein: CAGSPDTGDQYF
J gene: TRBJ1-1; V gene: TRBV12-3/TRBV12-4; CDR3 protein: CASSSGPPTEAFF
J gene: TRBJ2-7; V gene: TRBV16; CDR3 protein: CASSPWNRVYEQYF
J gene: TRBJ2-7; V gene: TRBV5-6; CDR3 protein: CASSFKAGAYEQYF
J gene: TRBJ2-5; V gene: TRBV12-3/TRBV12-4; CDR3 protein: CASSLGVDRQETQYF
J gene: TRBJ2-3; V gene: TRBV11-3; CDR3 protein: CASSFDQSTDTQYF
J gene: TRBJ1-1; V gene: TRBV29-1; CDR3 protein: CSVESGTEAFF
J gene: TRBJ2-3; V gene: TRBV5-4; CDR3 protein: CASSTSSGRASDTQYF
J gene: TRBJ2-1; V gene: TRBV29-1; CDR3 protein: CSVEVENYNEQFF
J gene: TRBJ1-3; V gene: TRBV10-3; CDR3 protein: CAISDSPGVEGNTIYF
J gene: TRBJ1-2; V gene: TRBV6-5; CDR3 protein: CASSYSAPLGGHGYTF
J gene: TRBJ2-4; V gene: TRBV6-2/TRBV6-3; CDR3 protein: CASSTTGQLAKNIQYF